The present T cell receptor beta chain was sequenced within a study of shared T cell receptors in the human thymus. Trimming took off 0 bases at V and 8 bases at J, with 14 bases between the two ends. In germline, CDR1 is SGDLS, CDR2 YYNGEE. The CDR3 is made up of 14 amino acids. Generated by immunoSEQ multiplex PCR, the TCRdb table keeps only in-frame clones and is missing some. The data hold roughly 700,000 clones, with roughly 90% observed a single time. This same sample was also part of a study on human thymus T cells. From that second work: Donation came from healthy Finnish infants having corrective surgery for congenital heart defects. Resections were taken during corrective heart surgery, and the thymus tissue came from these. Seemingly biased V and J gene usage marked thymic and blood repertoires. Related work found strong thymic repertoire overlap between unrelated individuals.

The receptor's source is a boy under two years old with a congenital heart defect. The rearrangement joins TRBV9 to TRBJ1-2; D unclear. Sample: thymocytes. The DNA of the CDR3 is TGTGCCAGCAGCGTAGGCTGGGGAGATTACGGCTACACCTTC. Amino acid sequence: CASSVGWGDYGYTF. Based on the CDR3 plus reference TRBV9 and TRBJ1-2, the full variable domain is DSGVTQTPKHLITATGQRVTLRCSPRSGDLSVYWYQQSLDQGLQFLIQYYNGEERAKGNILERFSAQQFPDLHSELNLSSLELGDSALYFCASSVGWGDYGYTFGSGTRLTVV.